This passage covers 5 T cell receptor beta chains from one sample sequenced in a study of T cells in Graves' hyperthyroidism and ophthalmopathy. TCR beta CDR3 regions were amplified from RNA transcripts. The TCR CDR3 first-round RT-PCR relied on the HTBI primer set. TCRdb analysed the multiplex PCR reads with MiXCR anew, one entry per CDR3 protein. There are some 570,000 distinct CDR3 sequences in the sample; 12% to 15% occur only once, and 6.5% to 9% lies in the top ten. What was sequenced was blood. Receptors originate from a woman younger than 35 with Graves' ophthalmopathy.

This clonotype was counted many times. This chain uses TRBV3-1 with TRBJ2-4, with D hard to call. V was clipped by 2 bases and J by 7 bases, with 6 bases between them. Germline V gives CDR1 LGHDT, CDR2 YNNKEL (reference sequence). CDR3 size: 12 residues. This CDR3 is CASSQSANIQYF. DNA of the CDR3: TGTGCCAGCAGCCAATCTGCGAACATTCAGTACTTC.

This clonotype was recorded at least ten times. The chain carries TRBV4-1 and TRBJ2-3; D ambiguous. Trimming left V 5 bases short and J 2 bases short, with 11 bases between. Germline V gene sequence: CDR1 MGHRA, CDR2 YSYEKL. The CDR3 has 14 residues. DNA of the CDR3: TGCGCCAGCAGCGTGAGTGGGCCCACAGATACGCAGTATTTT. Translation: CASSVSGPTDTQYF.

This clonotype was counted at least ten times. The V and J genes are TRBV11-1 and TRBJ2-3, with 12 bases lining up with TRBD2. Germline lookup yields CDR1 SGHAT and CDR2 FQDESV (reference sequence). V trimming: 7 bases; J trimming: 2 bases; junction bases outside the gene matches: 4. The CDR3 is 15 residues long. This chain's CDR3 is CASMTSGRPTDTQYF. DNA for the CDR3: TGTGCCAGCATGACTAGCGGGAGACCCACAGATACGCAGTATTTT.

This CDR3 reads CASGLVPGQEQTF. The CDR3 nucleotides read TGTGCTAGTGGTTTGGTCCCGGGACAGGAACAAACCTTC. The rearrangement joins TRBV12-5 to TRBJ1-2; 8 bases fit TRBD1. The CDR3 runs 13 residues. Germline V CDR1 and CDR2: LGHNT, FRNRAP. Trimming cost V 0 bases and J 14 bases; bases outside gene matches: 8.

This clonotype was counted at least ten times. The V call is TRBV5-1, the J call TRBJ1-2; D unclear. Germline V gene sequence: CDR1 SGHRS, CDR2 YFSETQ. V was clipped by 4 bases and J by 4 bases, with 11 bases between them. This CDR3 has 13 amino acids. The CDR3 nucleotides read TGCGCCAGCAGCGTGACTATGAGCTATGGCTACACCTTC. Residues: CASSVTMSYGYTF.